One TCR beta chain is described in this entry. Some clones are missing from TCRdb's copy, which holds only in-frame ones; the method was immunoSEQ multiplex PCR. The sample records roughly 170,000 clones, about 86% being singletons. In germline, CDR1 is LNHDA, CDR2 SQIVND (reference sequence). The CDR3 has 15 residues. Trimming cost V 4 bases and J 1 base, with 12 bases left between them. The data derive from a study of T cell responses to AZD1222 COVID-19 vaccine. The sequence was collected from an adult in good health. Sequenced material: peripheral blood, taken on day 0 of AZD1222 vaccination. The V gene is TRBV19, the J gene TRBJ2-3; D may correspond to TRBD1 or TRBD2 (5 bases each). CDR3 nucleotide sequence: TGTGCCAGTAGTAGGGGGACGACCCGCACAGATACGCAGTATTTT. It specifies CASSRGTTRTDTQYF.